These 31 T cell receptor beta chains share one sample of origin, sequenced in a study of control samples from healthy donors and cancer patients. TCRdb keeps only in-frame clones here, not all; method: immunoSEQ multiplex PCR. The sample includes 60,000 to 75,000 clones, over 85% of them seen just once. The sequencing input was PBMCs. These receptors were collected from a man aged 60 to 69 with colorectal cancer.

The chain couples TRBV5-6 to TRBJ1-2; D is uncertain. V was shortened by 2 bases and J by 6 bases, with 14 bases between the two germline ends. The germline CDR1 and CDR2 sequences are SGHDT and YYEEEE. The CDR3 is made up of 14 amino acids. Here the CDR3 DNA reads TGTGCCAGCAGCTTAGGAATGAGTGGCCATGGCTACACCTTC. Translating it yields CASSLGMSGHGYTF.

The CDR3, as DNA: TGTGCCAGCAGCTTGGGGGGGCTGGGTCAAGAGACCCAGTACTTC. Protein: CASSLGGLGQETQYF. The genes are TRBV7-2 and TRBJ2-5, with D possibly TRBD2 on 7 matching bases. Trimming stripped 3 bases from V and 2 bases from J, with 13 bases between. Germline loops: CDR1 SGHTA, CDR2 FQGNSA. This CDR3 spans 15 amino acids.

V and J are TRBV5-1 and TRBJ1-1, with 9 bases matching TRBD1. V shed 1 base, J shed 3 bases, and the junction held 4 bases outside the gene matches. Germline V gene data show CDR1 as SGHRS and CDR2 as YFSETQ. The CDR3 is made up of 15 amino acids. The CDR3 DNA is TGCGCCAGCAGCTTGACAGGGGGCGCGTACACTGAAGCTTTCTTT. Amino acids: CASSLTGGAYTEAFF.

The chain couples TRBV28 to TRBJ2-1, with D maybe TRBD1 (6 bases). The length of the CDR3 is 16 residues. Trimming stripped 7 bases from V and 1 base from J, with 17 bases between. Germline V gene sequence: CDR1 MDHEN, CDR2 SYDVKM. The CDR3 DNA sequence: TGTGCCAGCACTCCCCCGGGACACCTATCCTACAATGAGCAGTTCTTC. Translated: CASTPPGHLSYNEQFF.

This clone appeared once. The chain couples TRBV6-5 to TRBJ2-5, with TRBD2 matching over 8 bases. This CDR3 spans 13 amino acids. The germline V gene has CDR1 MNHEY and CDR2 SVGAGI. J was trimmed by 2 bases and V by 7 bases; bases with no gene match: 3. CDR3 loop: CASTVAGQETQYF. The CDR3 DNA reads TGTGCCAGCACCGTAGCGGGGCAAGAGACCCAGTACTTC.

V gene TRBV5-4 combines with J gene TRBJ2-1; 8 nucleotides align to TRBD1. CDR1 and CDR2 (germline): SGHNT, YYREEE (reference sequence). The trim removed 5 bases at V and 8 bases at J, leaving 15 bases unmatched. CDR3 size: 16 residues. CDR3 residues: CASRAEYGTGFDEQFF. In nucleotides, the CDR3 is TGTGCCAGCAGGGCGGAGTACGGGACAGGATTCGATGAGCAGTTCTTC.

This sequence joins TRBV7-6 and TRBJ2-5; D is undetermined. CDR1 SGHVS and CDR2 FNYEAQ come from the germline V gene. This CDR3 has 13 amino acids. The germline V and J ends were trimmed by 3 bases and 5 bases, with 10 bases remaining between them. The CDR3 sequence: CASSFGSWETQYF. CDR3 nucleotides: TGTGCCAGCAGCTTCGGGTCTTGGGAGACCCAGTACTTC.

CDR3 nucleotide sequence: TGCGCCAGCAGCCCGGGACAGGGGAGCCAGCCCCAGCATTTT. It encodes CASSPGQGSQPQHF. The chain combines TRBV4-1 with TRBJ1-5; 10 bases match TRBD1. CDR1 and CDR2 from the germline V gene are MGHRA and YSYEKL. V shed 4 bases and J 7 bases; nucleotides not matched to a gene: 4. The CDR3 length is 14 residues.

The chain combines TRBV6-1 with TRBJ1-3, with 9 bases fitting TRBD1. With 0 bases clipped from V and 0 bases from J, the junction kept 9 bases outside the gene matches. Germline V lookup: CDR1 MNHNS, CDR2 SASEGT. The CDR3 is made up of 19 amino acids. DNA of the CDR3: TGTGCCAGCAGTGAAGCGGGGACAGGGAGGGGAACCTCTGGAAACACCATATATTTT. It specifies CASSEAGTGRGTSGNTIYF.

The chain carries TRBV6-2 or TRBV6-3 and TRBJ2-1; 7 bases are shared with TRBD1. The trim removed 0 bases at V and 3 bases at J, leaving 8 bases unmatched. CDR1 and CDR2 from the germline V gene are MNHEY and SVGEGT. This CDR3 is built from 17 residues. This chain's CDR3 is CASSYSSDRAYYNEQFF. The CDR3 DNA reads TGTGCCAGCAGTTACTCTTCCGACAGGGCGTACTACAATGAGCAGTTCTTC.

This clone was observed a handful of times. The V and J genes are TRBV7-2 and TRBJ2-3; 12 nucleotides align to TRBD2. V lost 0 bases to trimming and J lost 2 bases; unmatched junction nucleotides: 6. The germline V gene encodes CDR1 SGHTA and CDR2 FQGNSA. This CDR3 is 18 amino acids long. The CDR3 DNA is TGTGCCAGCAGCTTAGCTCCCCGGACTAGCGGGAACACAGATACGCAGTATTTT. It specifies CASSLAPRTSGNTDTQYF.

The chain links TRBV28 to TRBJ2-3; D ambiguous. Germline V gene sequence: CDR1 MDHEN, CDR2 SYDVKM. V was shortened by 5 bases and J by 8 bases, with 14 bases between the two germline ends. The CDR3 covers 13 residues. The CDR3 coding sequence is TGTGCCAGCAGTCAAACCCACTCAGGTACGCAGTATTTT. Translating gives CASSQTHSGTQYF.

The chain has TRBV10-2 and TRBJ2-3; TRBD2 matches 9 bases. Germline V CDR1 and CDR2: WSHSY, SAAADI. V lost 7 bases to trimming and J lost 3 bases; unmatched junction nucleotides: 8. The CDR3 is 15 residues long. CDR3 coding DNA: TGCGCCAGCATAGATGGGCTAGCGGGGACAGATACGCAGTATTTT. Its protein is CASIDGLAGTDTQYF.

The chain has TRBV5-1 and TRBJ2-5; tentative D call: TRBD2 (6 bases). V was clipped by 4 bases and J by 5 bases, with 9 bases between them. Germline-derived CDR1 and CDR2 are SGHRS and YFSETQ. There are 12 residues in the CDR3. CDR3 protein: CASSRSGETQYF. The DNA for the CDR3 is TGCGCCAGCAGCCGGAGCGGGGAGACCCAGTACTTC.

The gene calls are TRBV5-8 and TRBJ1-3, with D possibly matching TRBD1 (6 bases). Trimming cost V 4 bases and J 1 base, with 12 bases left between them. This CDR3 region has 15 residues. The V gene's germline CDR1 is SGHTS and CDR2 YDEGEE. CDR3 sequence: CASSATGNSGNTIYF. As DNA, the CDR3 is TGTGCCAGCAGCGCCACAGGGAATTCTGGAAACACCATATATTTT.

V usage is TRBV29-1 and J usage is TRBJ1-1, with TRBD1 as a possible D gene (5 bases). V lost 1 base and J 4 bases, leaving 10 bases between the germline ends. Germline loops: CDR1 SQVTM, CDR2 ANQGSEA. This CDR3 comprises 13 residues. CDR3 DNA sequence: TGCAGCGTTGAAGTGATGGGGGGCACTGAAGCTTTCTTT. Its protein product is CSVEVMGGTEAFF.

The CDR3: CASGDAGQGNEKLFF. The CDR3 DNA is TGCGCCAGCGGAGATGCCGGACAGGGTAATGAAAAACTGTTTTTT. This chain uses TRBV4-1 with TRBJ1-4; 8 bases fit TRBD1. The CDR3 contains 15 residues. Germline V gene lookup returns CDR1 MGHRA and CDR2 YSYEKL. After removal of 8 bases from V and 4 bases from J, the junction contained 9 bases not matched to a gene.

The chain recombines TRBV7-9 with TRBJ2-1, with D perhaps TRBD1 (6 bases). Germline CDR1 and CDR2: SEHNR and FQNEAQ (reference sequence). The V and J ends lost 5 bases and 0 bases respectively, with 14 bases between them. The CDR3 runs to 16 residues. The CDR3 sequence is CASSADGTSSYNEQFF. The DNA of the CDR3 is TGTGCCAGCAGCGCAGACGGGACAAGCTCCTACAATGAGCAGTTCTTC.

The chain combines TRBV7-2 with TRBJ1-2; D not resolved. The CDR3 extends over 14 amino acids. V was trimmed by 1 base and J by 3 bases, leaving 9 bases between them. CDR1 is SGHTA and CDR2 is FQGNSA in the germline V gene. The CDR3 spells CASSLVAADYGYTF. As DNA, the CDR3 is TGTGCCAGCAGCTTAGTTGCGGCGGACTATGGCTACACCTTC.

V and J are TRBV4-3 and TRBJ2-2; no clear D gene. The length of the CDR3 is 15 residues. V dropped 0 bases and J dropped 1 base, with 6 bases sitting between them. The V gene's germline CDR1 is LGHNA and CDR2 YSLEER. CDR3 sequence: CASSQELVNTGELFF. CDR3 DNA: TGCGCCAGCAGCCAAGAGCTGGTGAACACCGGGGAGCTGTTTTTT.

The CDR3 sequence is CASSFGGPGNTIYF. The DNA of the CDR3 is TGTGCCAGCAGCTTCGGGGGGCCTGGAAACACCATATATTTT. This chain joins TRBV7-3 and TRBJ1-3; maybe TRBD1 (6 bases). This CDR3 contains 14 residues. Trimming removed 3 bases at V and 2 bases at J, with 8 bases between. Germline lookup yields CDR1 SGHTA and CDR2 FQGTGA.

The chain couples TRBV5-1 to TRBJ2-7; 11 nucleotides agree with TRBD1. Looked up from germline, CDR1 is SGHRS and CDR2 is YFSETQ. The CDR3 loop spans 14 amino acids. The junction had 5 bases not matched to a gene; V was cut back by 5 bases and J by 4 bases. In nucleotides, the CDR3 is TGCGCCAGCAGGAAGTGGGACAGGGGGTACGAGCAGTACTTC. This encodes CASRKWDRGYEQYF. Complete variable domain (other parts from reference TRBV5-1 and TRBJ2-7): KAGVTQTPRYLIKTRGQQVTLSCSPISGHRSVSWYQQTPGQGLQFLFEYFSETQRNKGNFPGRFSGRQFSNSRSEMNVSTLELGDSALYLCASRKWDRGYEQYFGPGTRLTVT.

This clone was counted a single time. This chain connects TRBV7-2 to TRBJ1-5, with 7 bases that match TRBD1. Unmatched junction bases numbered 11, after V lost 5 bases and J lost 7 bases. Germline assignment: CDR1 SGHTA and CDR2 FQGNSA. The CDR3 has 15 residues. CDR3 in amino acids: CASSRQGGESQPQHF. The CDR3 DNA is TGTGCCAGCAGCAGACAGGGAGGGGAATCCCAGCCCCAGCATTTT.

Of note for this clone: One end of the junction is discordant with germline, which a read error may explain. The V and J genes are TRBV4-2 and TRBJ1-2, with a possible D match to TRBD1 (5 bases). The CDR3 has 14 amino acids. Germline V gene lookup returns CDR1 LGHNA and CDR2 YNFKEQ. The CDR3 protein is CASSQDRAIYGHTF. CDR3 nucleotides: TGTGCCAGCAGCCAAGACAGGGCAATATATGGCCACACCTTC.

CDR3 nucleotides: TGTGCCAGCAGCTCCCCAGAGGGAGGGTCTCCTAACTATGGCTACACCTTC. This sequence encodes CASSSPEGGSPNYGYTF. The rearrangement joins TRBV9 to TRBJ1-2; no definite D call. V was clipped by 4 bases and J by 0 bases, with 19 bases between them. The germline V gene has CDR1 SGDLS and CDR2 YYNGEE. This CDR3 is 17 amino acids long. Supplemented by reference TRBV9 and TRBJ1-2, the full variable domain reads DSGVTQTPKHLITATGQRVTLRCSPRSGDLSVYWYQQSLDQGLQFLIQYYNGEERAKGNILERFSAQQFPDLHSELNLSSLELGDSALYFCASSSPEGGSPNYGYTFGSGTRLTVV.

V gene TRBV5-1 combines with J gene TRBJ1-2; no definite D call. Germline CDR1 reads SGHRS; CDR2 reads YFSETQ. Trimming removed 5 bases from V and 0 bases from J, with 14 bases in between. This CDR3 is 15 amino acids long. CDR3 region: CASRTQVQANYGYTF. The CDR3 coding sequence is TGCGCCAGCAGAACCCAGGTCCAAGCTAACTATGGCTACACCTTC.

The V and J genes are TRBV5-1 and TRBJ1-2; 12 bases fit TRBD1. V was pared by 4 bases and J by 5 bases, with 6 bases of the junction left unmatched. The length of the CDR3 is 15 residues. The germline V gene encodes CDR1 SGHRS and CDR2 YFSETQ. The CDR3 DNA reads TGCGCCAGCAGCGCGGGACAGGGGGCGCATTATGGCTACACCTTC. This codes for CASSAGQGAHYGYTF. Filled out from reference TRBV5-1 and TRBJ1-2, the complete variable domain reads KAGVTQTPRYLIKTRGQQVTLSCSPISGHRSVSWYQQTPGQGLQFLFEYFSETQRNKGNFPGRFSGRQFSNSRSEMNVSTLELGDSALYLCASSAGQGAHYGYTFGSGTRLTVV.

The table lists this clone with a count of one. The chain has TRBV3-1 (or the pseudogene TRBV3-2) and TRBJ2-5, with D hard to call. Trimming cost V 3 bases and J 6 bases, with 5 bases left between them. This CDR3 comprises 11 residues. Germline V gives CDR1 LGHDT, CDR2 YNNKEL (reference sequence). CDR3 loop: CASSQAQTQYF. In DNA form, the CDR3 reads TGTGCCAGCAGCCAGGCGCAGACCCAGTACTTC.

The rearrangement uses TRBV5-1 and TRBJ2-5, with 12 positions matching TRBD1. V shed 3 bases and J 4 bases; nucleotides not matched to a gene: 7. The CDR3 sequence is 16 residues long. Germline CDR1 SGHRS, CDR2 YFSETQ. The CDR3 loop is CASSWGTGGVPETQYF. The CDR3, as DNA: TGCGCCAGCAGCTGGGGGACAGGGGGCGTTCCAGAGACCCAGTACTTC.

V and J are TRBV28 and TRBJ1-5, with D unclear. The CDR3 contains 14 residues. V was pared by 5 bases and J by 2 bases, with 10 bases between. Germline CDR1 and CDR2: MDHEN and SYDVKM. The CDR3 coding sequence is TGTGCCAGCAGTGTACAGCTGGGCAATCAGCCCCAGCATTTT. It codes for CASSVQLGNQPQHF.

In this sample, this clone turned up a few times. V is TRBV2 and J is TRBJ2-7; TRBD2 agrees at 16 bases. Per germline, CDR1 SNHLY and CDR2 FYNNEI. The CDR3 is 15 amino acids. V shed 6 bases, J shed 4 bases, and the junction held 3 bases outside the gene matches. CDR3 nucleotide sequence: TGTGCCAGCAGGCGGGGACTAGCGGGGGGGTACGAGCAGTACTTC. This gives the protein CASRRGLAGGYEQYF.